The rows below give T cell receptor beta chains drawn from one sample of a study of cytomegalovirus exposure and HLA in healthy donors. Some clones are missing from TCRdb's copy, which holds only in-frame ones; the method was immunoSEQ multiplex PCR. The sample lists roughly 200,000 clones, around 79% seen once, with 1.5% in the top ten. Sequencing input: PBMCs. These receptors all come from a girl aged 5 to 17 in good health and CMV-seropositive. Each CDR3 is given with its conserved first and last residue. The D gene is left open where the match is weak. The size entry is marked missing in some rows and otherwise reads once, few, many or a size class.

j_call | v_call | clone_size | d_call | cdr3_aa | cdr3_nt
TRBJ1-1 | TRBV4-1 | - | - | CASSQAGDAFTEAFF | TGCGCCAGCAGCCAAGCGGGGGACGCTTTCACTGAAGCTTTCTTT
TRBJ2-7 | TRBV9 | - | TRBD1 | CASSPRTGSYEQYF | TGTGCCAGCAGCCCCAGGACAGGCTCCTACGAGCAGTACTTC
TRBJ2-1 | TRBV4-1 | few | - | CASSQHKARGLPGHEQFF | TGCGCCAGCAGCCAGCACAAAGCGAGGGGACTCCCTGGTCATGAGCAGTTCTTC
TRBJ1-5 | TRBV6-1 | - | - | CASSEYDSSYSNQPQHF | TGTGCCAGCAGTGAATATGACAGCAGCTATAGCAATCAGCCCCAGCATTTT
TRBJ1-5 | TRBV19 | - | - | CASSMGDTLLGQPQHF | TGTGCCAGTAGTATGGGAGATACCCTGTTGGGTCAGCCCCAGCATTTT
TRBJ2-4 | TRBV6-5 | - | - | CASSGGLGGKNIQYF | TGTGCCAGCAGTGGTGGTTTGGGGGGCAAAAACATTCAGTACTTC
TRBJ1-1 | TRBV6-5 | few | - | CASSYSGHMNTEAFF | TGTGCCAGCAGTTACTCGGGACACATGAACACTGAAGCTTTCTTT
TRBJ1-2 | TRBV29-1 | - | TRBD1 | CSVDSTGGSYGYTF | TGCAGCGTTGATTCGACAGGGGGCAGCTATGGCTACACCTTC
TRBJ2-5 | TRBV5-1 | - | TRBD2 | CASSRLAGGGETQYF | TGCGCCAGCAGCAGACTAGCGGGGGGCGGAGAGACCCAGTACTTC
TRBJ1-6 | TRBV9 | - | TRBD1 | CASSTGTGVPNSPLHF | TGTGCCAGCAGTACCGGGACAGGGGTTCCAAATTCACCCCTCCACTTT
TRBJ2-1 | TRBV5-4 | - | TRBD2 | CASSPRGGGYNEQFF | TGTGCCAGCAGCCCGAGGGGCGGGGGGTACAATGAGCAGTTCTTC
TRBJ2-7 | TRBV4-3 | - | - | CASSQDFSVGATGEQYF | TGCGCCAGCAGCCAAGATTTTTCGGTGGGGGCGACGGGGGAGCAGTACTTC
TRBJ1-2 | TRBV6-5 | - | - | CASKSTAFSYGYTF | TGCGCCAGCAAGAGCACAGCCTTTTCGTATGGCTACACCTTC
TRBJ2-5 | TRBV18 | - | - | CASSPRGKETQYF | TGTGCCAGCTCACCCCGAGGGAAAGAGACCCAGTACTTC
TRBJ2-3 | TRBV5-4 | - | - | CASSFRDFTDTQYF | TGTGCCAGCAGCTTCCGGGACTTCACAGATACGCAGTATTTT
TRBJ2-3 | TRBV4-3 | - | - | CASSQDRRGGSTDTQYF | TGCGCCAGCAGCCAAGATAGGAGGGGTGGAAGCACAGATACGCAGTATTTT
TRBJ1-2 | TRBV10-3 | - | TRBD1 | CAIRNRGIMDGYTF | TGTGCCATCAGAAACAGGGGGATTATGGATGGCTACACCTTC
TRBJ1-6 | TRBV2 | - | - | CASSERPGSNSPLHF | TGTGCCAGCAGTGAAAGGCCAGGGTCCAATTCACCCCTCCACTTT
TRBJ1-1 | TRBV9 | - | TRBD1 | CASSANRGETEAFF | TGTGCCAGCAGCGCCAACAGGGGGGAAACTGAAGCTTTCTTT
TRBJ2-2 | TRBV12-5 | - | TRBD2 | CASGLAALGLAGTAGTGELFF | TGTGCTAGTGGTTTGGCCGCCCTCGGACTAGCGGGGACCGCGGGCACCGGGGAGCTGTTTTTT
TRBJ1-2 | TRBV9 | - | - | CASSGGVSYGYTF | TGTGCCAGCAGCGGGGGGGTTTCCTATGGCTACACCTTC
TRBJ1-4 | TRBV7-2 | - | TRBD1 | CASSLSGTGVEKLFF | TGTGCCAGCAGCTTATCCGGGACAGGGGTCGAAAAACTGTTTTTT
TRBJ1-4 | TRBV5-4 | - | TRBD1 | CASSSTGTARSRLTNEKLFF | TGTGCCAGCAGCTCAACCGGGACAGCCAGATCACGGTTAACTAATGAAAAACTGTTTTTT
TRBJ2-7 | TRBV9 | - | TRBD2 | CASSASGASYEQYF | TGTGCCAGCAGCGCTAGCGGGGCCAGCTACGAGCAGTACTTC
TRBJ2-5 | TRBV4-1 | - | - | CASSQAYGGLQETQYF | TGCGCCAGCAGCCAAGCCTACGGGGGGCTTCAAGAGACCCAGTACTTC
TRBJ2-7 | TRBV4-1 | - | TRBD1 | CASSLSPGQGIYEQYF | TGCGCCAGCAGCCTCAGTCCGGGACAGGGTATATACGAGCAGTACTTC
TRBJ2-7 | TRBV5-4 | - | - | CASSIQGVRNEQYF | TGTGCCAGCAGCATACAGGGAGTTCGCAACGAGCAGTACTTC
TRBJ2-2 | TRBV6-6 | - | - | CASSYSTQNTGELFF | TGTGCCAGCAGTTACTCGACTCAGAACACCGGGGAGCTGTTTTTT
TRBJ2-5 | TRBV7-9 | - | TRBD1 | CASATGVGETQYF | TGTGCCAGCGCGACAGGGGTAGGAGAGACCCAGTACTTC
TRBJ2-7 | TRBV10-3 | - | TRBD1 | CAIRGQGSDEQYF | TGTGCCATCAGGGGACAGGGGTCGGACGAGCAGTACTTC
TRBJ2-6 | TRBV9 | - | - | CASSVGPGKGAGANVLTF | TGTGCCAGCAGCGTAGGGCCTGGCAAGGGAGCTGGGGCCAACGTCCTGACTTTC
TRBJ2-7 | TRBV19 | - | TRBD2 | CASTSGGYEQYF | TGTGCCAGTACTAGCGGGGGCTACGAGCAGTACTTC
TRBJ2-7 | TRBV7-2 | - | TRBD1 | CASSSGQGKVYF | TGTGCCAGCAGCTCGGGACAGGGGAAGGTCTACTTC
TRBJ1-2 | TRBV19 | - | - | CASCPTENYGYTF | TGTGCCTCTTGTCCGACTGAGAACTATGGCTACACCTTC
TRBJ2-1 | TRBV27 | few | - | CASSLYPGVRNEQFF | TGTGCCAGCAGTTTATATCCAGGCGTTCGGAATGAGCAGTTCTTC
TRBJ1-4 | TRBV2 | - | - | CASSHHRATNEKLFF | TGTGCCAGCAGTCACCACAGGGCAACTAATGAAAAACTGTTTTTT
TRBJ2-5 | TRBV5-5 | - | - | CASSWGGQASETQYF | TGTGCCAGCAGCTGGGGGGGACAGGCGAGTGAGACCCAGTACTTC
TRBJ2-5 | TRBV7-2 | - | - | CASIFGTAGKTQYF | TGTGCCAGCATCTTCGGAACGGCGGGGAAGACCCAGTACTTC
TRBJ1-2 | TRBV7-9 | - | TRBD1 | CASSFAPGQGADYGYTF | TGTGCCAGCAGCTTTGCCCCGGGACAGGGGGCCGACTATGGCTACACCTTC
TRBJ2-2 | TRBV4-3 | - | TRBD2 | CASSQVPAGGTGELFF | TGCGCCAGCAGCCAAGTGCCAGCGGGGGGTACCGGGGAGCTGTTTTTT
TRBJ1-5 | TRBV5-6 | - | - | CASSRSLGVQPQHF | TGTGCCAGCAGCAGGTCGTTAGGGGTTCAGCCCCAGCATTTT
TRBJ2-3 | TRBV11-3 | - | - | CASSPGGTSTDTQYF | TGTGCCAGCAGCCCCGGGGGTACTAGCACAGATACGCAGTATTTT
TRBJ2-2 | TRBV7-9 | - | - | CASSPPLGSSRELFF | TGTGCCAGCAGCCCTCCCCTCGGGAGCTCCCGGGAGCTGTTTTTT
TRBJ2-1 | TRBV10-1 | few | TRBD2 | CASSTGGPGNEQFF | TGCGCCAGCAGCACGGGGGGGCCAGGCAATGAGCAGTTCTTC
TRBJ2-7 | TRBV5-3 | few | TRBD1 | CARSFQDRDQLSSYEQYF | TGTGCCAGAAGCTTCCAGGACAGGGACCAGTTATCTTCCTACGAGCAGTACTTC
TRBJ2-1 | TRBV27 | - | TRBD2 | CASSVGGGSSYNEQFF | TGTGCCAGCAGTGTCGGCGGGGGGAGCTCCTACAATGAGCAGTTCTTC
TRBJ2-7 | TRBV6-1 | - | TRBD1 | CASNRDRVSYEQYF | TGTGCCAGCAACCGTGACAGGGTCTCCTACGAGCAGTACTTC
TRBJ1-4 | TRBV18 | few | TRBD1 | CASSPNSWTGSNEKLFF | TGTGCCAGCTCCCCGAATTCGTGGACAGGTTCGAATGAAAAACTGTTTTTT
TRBJ1-3 | TRBV6-5 | once | - | CASSWRGEPGNTIYF | TGTGCCAGCAGTTGGCGGGGGGAACCTGGAAACACCATATATTTT
TRBJ2-1 | TRBV10-3 | - | TRBD1 | CAGSPGQLNEQFF | TGTGCCGGAAGCCCGGGACAGCTCAATGAGCAGTTCTTC
TRBJ2-7 | TRBV4-1 | once | TRBD1 | CASSQDRDRGAYEQYF | TGCGCCAGCAGCCAAGATCGGGACAGGGGAGCCTACGAGCAGTACTTC
TRBJ2-5 | TRBV12-5 | - | - | CASGTGISEETQYF | TGTGCTAGTGGTACAGGGATTTCGGAGGAGACCCAGTACTTC
TRBJ1-1 | TRBV6-6 | once | TRBD1 | CASSPDRDGTEAFF | TGTGCCAGCAGTCCGGACAGGGATGGGACTGAAGCTTTCTTT
TRBJ2-1 | TRBV7-2 | once | - | CASSLGRMNEQFF | TGTGCCAGCAGCTTGGGGAGGATGAATGAGCAGTTCTTC
TRBJ2-7 | TRBV7-2 | - | TRBD2 | CASRVASGVYEQYF | TGTGCCAGCAGAGTAGCTAGCGGGGTATACGAGCAGTACTTC
TRBJ2-5 | TRBV4-3 | - | TRBD1 | CASSQDVGGQEAQYF | TGCGCCAGCAGCCAAGATGTAGGGGGCCAAGAGGCCCAGTACTTC
TRBJ2-7 | TRBV4-1 | - | - | CASSDRISYEQYF | TGCGCCAGCAGCGACAGGATCTCCTACGAGCAGTACTTC